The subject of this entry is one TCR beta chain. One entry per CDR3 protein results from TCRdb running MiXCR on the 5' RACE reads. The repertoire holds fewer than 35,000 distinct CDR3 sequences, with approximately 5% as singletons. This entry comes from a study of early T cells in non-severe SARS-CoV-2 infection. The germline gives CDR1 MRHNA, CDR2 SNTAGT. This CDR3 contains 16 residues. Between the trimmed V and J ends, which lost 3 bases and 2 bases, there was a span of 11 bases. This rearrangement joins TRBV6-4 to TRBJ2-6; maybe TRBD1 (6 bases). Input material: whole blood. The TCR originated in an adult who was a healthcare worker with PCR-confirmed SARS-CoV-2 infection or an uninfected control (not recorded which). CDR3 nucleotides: TGTGCCAGCAGTGAACAGGGAGCCCCTGGGGCCAACGTCCTGACTTTC. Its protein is CASSEQGAPGANVLTF.